What follows are 20 T cell receptor beta chains derived from one specimen sequenced in a study of CD8 T cells in Susac syndrome. Reverse transcription of 0.5 to 1 ug RNA was performed with random hexamers. Each CDR3 protein is one row after TCRdb ran MiXCR on the immunoSEQ multiplex PCR reads. The top ten clones hold less than 0.2% of a sample with around 170,000 distinct CDR3 sequences, over 90% of them seen once. Material: CD8+ T cells from PBMCs. The receptors derive from a human donor with Susac syndrome.

This chain joins TRBV28 and TRBJ2-7; either TRBD1 or TRBD2 may supply D (5 bases each). The CDR3 totals 13 residues. Germline V gene sequence: CDR1 MDHEN, CDR2 SYDVKM. Trimming left V 2 bases short and J 8 bases short, with 13 bases between. CDR3 protein: CASSLSDRGKQYF. The DNA for the CDR3 is TGTGCCAGCAGTTTAAGCGACAGAGGGAAGCAGTACTTC.

This chain connects TRBV18 to TRBJ2-5; TRBD2 aligns across 7 bases. V shed 0 bases and J 4 bases; nucleotides not matched to a gene: 2. The CDR3 has 14 residues. Germline V CDR1 and CDR2: KGHSH, LQKENI. Here the CDR3 reads CASSPPGGAETQYF. In nucleotides, the CDR3 is TGTGCCAGCTCACCACCGGGAGGGGCAGAGACCCAGTACTTC.

The CDR3 coding sequence is TGTGCCAGCAGCTTGGGAAATAACTATGGCTACACCTTC. Translated, it gives CASSLGNNYGYTF. J is TRBJ1-2 and V is TRBV5-6; no definite D call. V lost 0 bases and J lost 1, with 4 bases in between. Per the germline V gene, CDR1 is SGHDT and CDR2 is YYEEEE. This CDR3 spans 13 amino acids.

The chain uses TRBV9 and TRBJ2-3; perhaps TRBD2 as D (6 bases). This CDR3 is 14 amino acids long. V shed 4 bases and J shed 2 bases, with 11 bases lying between them. The germline gives CDR1 SGDLS, CDR2 YYNGEE. The CDR3 nucleotides read TGTGCCAGCAGCCCTGGGACTTACACAGATACGCAGTATTTT. Its protein is CASSPGTYTDTQYF.

The V and J genes are TRBV5-6 and TRBJ2-7, with 9 bases fitting TRBD1. Germline V gene data show CDR1 as SGHDT and CDR2 as YYEEEE. V lost 5 bases, J lost 5 bases, and 5 bases stayed unmatched. The CDR3 sequence is 13 residues long. The CDR3 sequence is CASRYGQGNEQYF. The CDR3 region has the DNA TGTGCCAGCAGGTACGGACAGGGGAACGAGCAGTACTTC.

The chain recombines TRBV6-6 with TRBJ2-7; unclear D gene. Trimming shortened V by 8 bases and J by 3 bases, and 11 bases separated the two germline ends. Germline V gene sequence: CDR1 MNHNY, CDR2 SVGAGI (reference sequence). The length of the CDR3 is 12 residues. CDR3: CASQVNLYEQYF. The CDR3 DNA sequence: TGTGCCAGCCAGGTAAACCTCTACGAGCAGTACTTC.

This clonotype was detected once. The chain employs TRBV4-1 and TRBJ2-2; 7 nucleotides match TRBD1. The CDR3 runs 15 residues. Germline loops: CDR1 MGHRA, CDR2 YSYEKL. V lost 4 bases and J lost 7; bases outside the gene matches: 9. The CDR3 is CASSPRQGEGGELFF. The DNA for the CDR3 is TGCGCCAGCAGCCCCAGACAGGGCGAGGGCGGGGAGCTGTTTTTT.

The CDR3 DNA reads TGTGCCAGCAGCTTGGAGGGGGATGCGAACACTGAAGCTTTCTTT. It yields the protein CASSLEGDANTEAFF. V and J are TRBV5-5 and TRBJ1-1, with D perhaps matching TRBD1 (6 bases). Trimming took off 0 bases at V and 1 base at J, with 10 bases between the two ends. Per the germline V gene, CDR1 is SGHKS and CDR2 is YYEKEE (reference sequence). This CDR3 comprises 15 residues.

This chain connects TRBV20-1 to TRBJ1-1, with D unresolved. This CDR3 is built from 11 residues. Per germline, CDR1 DFQATT and CDR2 SNEGSKA (reference sequence). Trimming took off 8 bases at V and 1 base at J, with 8 bases between the two ends. Written as DNA, the CDR3 is TGCAGTCGTCCGGGGAACACTGAAGCTTTCTTT. Amino acids: CSRPGNTEAFF.

The chain combines TRBV19 with TRBJ1-5; the D gene is possibly TRBD1 (5 bases). Trimming took off 8 bases at V and 6 bases at J, with 14 bases between the two ends. This CDR3 comprises 13 residues. CDR1 LNHDA and CDR2 SQIVND come from the germline V gene (reference sequence). CDR3 sequence reads: CASSKGHGQPQHF. Here the CDR3 DNA reads TGTGCCAGTTCCAAGGGGCATGGTCAGCCCCAGCATTTT.

With respect to this clonotype: A junction end diverges from the germline sequence, so it may reflect a read error. The gene calls are TRBV13 and TRBJ1-6; the match to TRBD1 covers 7 bases. CDR1 and CDR2 (germline): PRHDT, FYEKMQ (reference sequence). The CDR3 runs to 14 residues. The CDR3 DNA is TGTGCCAGCAGCCTAGGGGGCTCCGCTTCACCCCTCCACTTT. It is translated as CASSLGGSASPLHF.

This chain links TRBV4-2 with TRBJ2-1; tentatively, D is TRBD2 (6 bases). This CDR3 contains 16 residues. The V gene lost 0 bases and the J gene lost 4 bases, with 13 bases spanning the gap. Germline V lookup: CDR1 LGHNA, CDR2 YNFKEQ. The CDR3 sequence is CASSQDPGAMYNEQFF. In nucleotides, the CDR3 is TGTGCCAGCAGCCAAGATCCGGGAGCTATGTACAATGAGCAGTTCTTC.

The chain couples TRBV19 to TRBJ2-5, with a possible D match to TRBD1 (6 bases). CDR3 size: 14 residues. CDR1 and CDR2 from the germline V gene are LNHDA and SQIVND (reference sequence). V was pared by 5 bases and J by 2 bases, with 12 bases between. The DNA of the CDR3 is TGTGCCAGTAGTCAGGGGATTGTTCAAGAGACCCAGTACTTC. This encodes CASSQGIVQETQYF.

The chain couples TRBV29-1 to TRBJ2-5, with 9 bases that match TRBD2. The CDR3 runs to 17 residues. Trimming at V came to 1 base and at J to 2 bases, leaving 11 bases not matched to a gene. Per germline, CDR1 SQVTM and CDR2 ANQGSEA. CDR3 loop: CSVEVRKTSGTQETQYF. CDR3 coding DNA: TGCAGCGTTGAAGTAAGAAAGACTAGCGGAACACAAGAGACCCAGTACTTC.

The J gene is TRBJ2-7, the V gene TRBV10-3, with D uncertain. V lost 6 bases and J 5 bases, leaving 14 bases between the germline ends. CDR1 is ENHRY, CDR2 SYGVKD, per germline. The length of the CDR3 is 13 residues. The CDR3 coding sequence is TGTGCCATCAGCCGTCCAAACAAAGACGAGCAGTACTTC. Residues: CAISRPNKDEQYF.

The rearrangement links TRBV11-1 to TRBJ1-1; TRBD1 aligns across 11 bases. Trimming at V came to 2 bases and at J to 1 base, leaving 3 bases not matched to a gene. CDR3 length: 16 residues. Germline assignment: CDR1 SGHAT and CDR2 FQDESV (reference sequence). The CDR3 bases are TGTGCCAGCAGCTTATGGACAGGGGGCGAGAACACTGAAGCTTTCTTT. Translating gives CASSLWTGGENTEAFF. The full variable domain, its missing parts supplied by reference TRBV11-1 and TRBJ1-1, is EAEVAQSPRYKITEKSQAVAFWCDPISGHATLYWYRQILGQGPELLVQFQDESVVDDSQLPKDRFSAERLKGVDSTLKIQPAELGDSAMYLCASSLWTGGENTEAFFGQGTRLTVV.

V and J are TRBV5-6 and TRBJ2-7; D is perhaps TRBD1 (6 bases). This CDR3 spans 14 amino acids. Germline V gene lookup returns CDR1 SGHDT and CDR2 YYEEEE. The V end lost 2 bases, the J end lost 3 bases, and 12 bases lay between the germline ends. The CDR3 nucleotides are TGTGCCAGCAGCTTTACAGGGCAGGTCTACGAGCAGTACTTC. As protein: CASSFTGQVYEQYF.

This chain joins TRBV7-9 and TRBJ2-7; D remains ambiguous. Between the trimmed V and J ends, which lost 5 bases and 0 bases, there was a span of 11 bases. Germline V gene data show CDR1 as SEHNR and CDR2 as FQNEAQ (reference sequence). The CDR3 is 14 amino acids. CDR3 nucleotides: TGTGCCAGCAGCCAAACCGGGTCCTCCTACGAGCAGTACTTC. Translation: CASSQTGSSYEQYF.

The chain has TRBV20-1 and TRBJ2-3; 13 bases align to TRBD2. CDR1 DFQATT and CDR2 SNEGSKA come from the germline V gene (reference sequence). The CDR3 length is 16 residues. The V and J ends lost 1 base and 3 bases, in that order; junction bases with no gene match: 4. CDR3 sequence reads: CSARVTSGGATDTQYF. The CDR3 coding sequence is TGCAGTGCTAGAGTCACTAGCGGGGGGGCGACAGATACGCAGTATTTT.

This rearrangement joins TRBV30 to TRBJ1-2; possibly TRBD1 for D (5 bases). Between the trimmed V and J ends, which lost 2 bases and 5 bases, there was a span of 18 bases. CDR3 length: 15 residues. Germline CDR1 and CDR2: GTSNPN and SVGIG (reference sequence). The CDR3 bases are TGTGCCTGGAGTCCATGGGACGGGAGGGGATATGGCTACACCTTC. It yields the protein CAWSPWDGRGYGYTF. The variable domain in full, with the rest retrieved from reference TRBV30 and TRBJ1-2, is SQTIHQWPATLVQPVGSPLSLECTVEGTSNPNLYWYRQAAGRGLQLLFYSVGIGQISSEVPQNLSASRPQDRQFILSSKKLLLSDSGFYLCAWSPWDGRGYGYTFGSGTRLTVV.